The entry below gives a single TCR beta chain sequence along with its context. Its target antigen remains unknown. The input lacks base qualities; no much larger clone sits a single base away. The immunoSEQ Assay, a bias-controlled multiplex PCR, was used to amplify TCRbeta CDR3 regions from genomic DNA. As for the original processing: The number of nucleated cells in each sample was estimated by amplification of reference gene primers within the assay. To quantify the absolute abundance of each unique TCRbeta CDR3 rearrangement, sequence reads were collapsed and filtered. For each sample, productive Simpson clonality was calculated as the square root of Simpson's diversity index across productive rearrangements. TCRdb obtained this table from immuneACCESS and retained in-frame rearrangements with V and J assigned. These tables miss some clones; where compared with another copy, unresolved V genes account for less than half of the shortfall, and the remainder is unexplained. V and J calls and clone size are given by that table; D and trimming were obtained from the DNA. In this sample the table shows hundreds of thousands of clones, roughly 82% of which occur a single time. Together, the top ten hold about 2.1% of the sample.

This sample is drawn from a study of blood T cell repertoires in COVID-19 (dated by TCRdb to the early 2020s). Regarding the complete study: Collaborator samples came from the United States, Italy and Spain and covered acute and convalescent phases of COVID-19. Where available, HLA class I and class II types were taken from metadata supplied by the sample provider and were not determined by assay-based typing. Deeply sampled blood TCRbeta repertoires from subjects exposed to, actively infected with, or recovered from COVID-19 were included in the dataset. Nearly every sample came with metadata listing a de-identified subject ID, COVID-19 status, age in years and sex. The samples were drawn from the first 160 participants of the ongoing ImmuneRACE study and from some 1,300 subjects provided by 6 global collaborators. The repertoires were released in a freely available public database intended as a resource for research on the immune response to SARS-CoV-2. The prospective study material was composed of cDNA or gDNA derived from T cells, B-cell-depleted T cells, or PBMCs.

From a lookup of the germline V gene, CDR1 and CDR2 are SNHLY and FYNNEI. Germline trimming amounts to 5 bases on V and 4 bases on J, with 8 as the count of junction bases outside the gene matches. Its CDR3 holds 14 amino acids, cysteine through phenylalanine. Solely the CDR3 DNA is kept, with 42 bases framed from the first base. General conclusions and limits of the study: The quantity of clinical and demographic metadata differed by source and by participant and was supplied without curation.

Enrolling through a virtual design, the prospective study's participants ranged in age from roughly 18 to 89 years and lived across roughly 24 United States geographic areas. To assign participants to cohorts, the prospective study relied on clinical history that participants themselves reported in a screening survey and a study questionnaire. Recovered participants in ImmuneRACE Cohort 3 were defined by two consecutive negative NP/OP PCR tests, clearance by a healthcare professional, or resolution of symptoms. In the prospective study, whole blood, serum and a nasopharyngeal or oropharyngeal swab were collected from each participant by mobile phlebotomists. Additional blood draws and questionnaires over a 2-month period could optionally be provided by prospective study participants. Before DNA extraction, blood samples from the prospective study were shipped at room temperature or frozen.

The source material was PBMCs or T cells enriched from blood (not recorded which). This receptor was identified in a woman in her forties or fifties who had recovered from COVID-19. The receptor chain draws on TRBV2 and TRBJ2-7; 7 nucleotides in the junction match TRBD1. The CDR3 region reads CASSFTGQRYEQYF. The nucleotide sequence reads TGTGCCAGCAGTTTCACGGGACAGCGATACGAGCAGTACTTC.